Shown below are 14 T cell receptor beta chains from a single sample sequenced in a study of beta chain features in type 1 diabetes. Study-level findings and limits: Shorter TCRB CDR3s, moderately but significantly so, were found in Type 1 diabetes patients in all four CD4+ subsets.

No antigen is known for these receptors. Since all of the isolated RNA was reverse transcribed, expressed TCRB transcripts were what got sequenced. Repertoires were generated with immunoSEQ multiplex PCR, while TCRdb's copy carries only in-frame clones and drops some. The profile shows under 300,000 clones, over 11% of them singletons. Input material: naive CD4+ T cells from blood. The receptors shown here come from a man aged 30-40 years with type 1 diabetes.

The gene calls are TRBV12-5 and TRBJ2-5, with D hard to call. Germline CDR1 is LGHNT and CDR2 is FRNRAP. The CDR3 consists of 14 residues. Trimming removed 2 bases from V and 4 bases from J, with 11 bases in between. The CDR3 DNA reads TGTGCTAGTGGTTTGTCGGGTTCAAGAGAGACCCAGTACTTC. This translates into CASGLSGSRETQYF.

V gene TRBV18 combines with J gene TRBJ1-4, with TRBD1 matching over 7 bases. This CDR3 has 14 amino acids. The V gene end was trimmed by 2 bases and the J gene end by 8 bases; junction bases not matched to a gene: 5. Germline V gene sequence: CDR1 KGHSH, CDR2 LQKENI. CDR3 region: CASSPNRGGEKLFF. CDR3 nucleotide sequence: TGTGCCAGCTCACCAAACAGGGGAGGAGAAAAACTGTTTTTT.

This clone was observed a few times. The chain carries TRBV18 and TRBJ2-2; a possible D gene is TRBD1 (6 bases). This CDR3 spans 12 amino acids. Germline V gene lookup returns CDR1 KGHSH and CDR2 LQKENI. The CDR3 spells CAGARNTGELFF. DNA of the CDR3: TGTGCGGGGGCAAGGAACACCGGGGAGCTGTTTTTT.

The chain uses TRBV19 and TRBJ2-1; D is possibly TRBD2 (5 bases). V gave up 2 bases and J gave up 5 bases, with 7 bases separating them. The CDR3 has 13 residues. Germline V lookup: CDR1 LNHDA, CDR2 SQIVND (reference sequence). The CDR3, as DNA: TGTGCCAGTAGTATAACGGAGGACAATGAGCAGTTCTTC. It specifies CASSITEDNEQFF.

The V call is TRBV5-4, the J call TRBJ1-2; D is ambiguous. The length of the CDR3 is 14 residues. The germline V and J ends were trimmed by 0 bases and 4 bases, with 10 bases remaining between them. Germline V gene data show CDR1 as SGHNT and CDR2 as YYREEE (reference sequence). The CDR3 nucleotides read TGTGCCAGCAGCTTGGGCGGCCAGATCTATGGCTACACCTTC. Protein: CASSLGGQIYGYTF.

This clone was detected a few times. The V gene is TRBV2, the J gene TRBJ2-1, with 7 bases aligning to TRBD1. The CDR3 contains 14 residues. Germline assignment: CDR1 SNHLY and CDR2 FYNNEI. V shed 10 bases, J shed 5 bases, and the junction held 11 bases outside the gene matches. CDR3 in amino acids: CANPRGTANNEQFF. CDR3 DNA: TGTGCCAACCCTAGAGGGACAGCGAACAATGAGCAGTTCTTC. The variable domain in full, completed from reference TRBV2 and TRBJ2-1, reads EPEVTQTPSHQVTQMGQEVILRCVPISNHLYFYWYRQILGQKVEFLVSFYNNEISEKSEIFDDQFSVERPDGSNFTLKIRSTKLEDSAMYFCANPRGTANNEQFFGPGTRLTVL.

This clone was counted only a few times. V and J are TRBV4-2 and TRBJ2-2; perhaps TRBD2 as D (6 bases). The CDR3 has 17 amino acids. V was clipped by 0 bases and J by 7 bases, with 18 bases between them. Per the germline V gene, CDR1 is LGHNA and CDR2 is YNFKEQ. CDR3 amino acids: CASSQDSSVNNGGELFF. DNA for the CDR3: TGTGCCAGCAGCCAAGATTCTAGCGTGAACAATGGCGGGGAGCTGTTTTTT.

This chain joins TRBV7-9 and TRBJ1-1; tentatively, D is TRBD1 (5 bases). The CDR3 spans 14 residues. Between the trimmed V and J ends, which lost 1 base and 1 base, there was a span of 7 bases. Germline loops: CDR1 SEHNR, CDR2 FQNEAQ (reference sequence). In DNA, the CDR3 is TGTGCCAGCAGCTTAGATCAGGGGAACACTGAAGCTTTCTTT. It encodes CASSLDQGNTEAFF.

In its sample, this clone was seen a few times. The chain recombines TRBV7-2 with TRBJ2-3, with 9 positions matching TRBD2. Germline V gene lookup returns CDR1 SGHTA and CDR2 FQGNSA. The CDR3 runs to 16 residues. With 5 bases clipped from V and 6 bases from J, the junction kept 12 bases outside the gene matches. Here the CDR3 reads CASSLASSGTGDTQYF. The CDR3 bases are TGTGCCAGCAGCCTTGCATCTAGCGGGACCGGGGATACGCAGTATTTT.

As DNA, the CDR3 is TGTGCCAGCAGCGCAACAGGCTTCTCCTACGAGCAGTACTTC. Its protein is CASSATGFSYEQYF. The chain couples TRBV7-9 to TRBJ2-7, with D maybe TRBD1 (5 bases). This CDR3 has 14 residues. V dropped 5 bases and J dropped 0 bases, with 11 bases sitting between them. CDR1 SEHNR and CDR2 FQNEAQ come from the germline V gene (reference sequence).

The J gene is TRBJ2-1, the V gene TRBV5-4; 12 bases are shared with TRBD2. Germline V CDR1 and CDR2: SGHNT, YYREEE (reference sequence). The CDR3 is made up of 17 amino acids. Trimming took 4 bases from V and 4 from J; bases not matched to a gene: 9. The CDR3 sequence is CASSQTSGSVSYNEQFF. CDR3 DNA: TGTGCCAGCAGCCAGACTAGCGGGAGTGTATCGTACAATGAGCAGTTCTTC. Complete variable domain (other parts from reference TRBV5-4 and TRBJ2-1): ETGVTQSPTHLIKTRGQQVTLRCSSQSGHNTVSWYQQALGQGPQFIFQYYREEENGRGNFPPRFSGLQFPNYSSELNVNALELDDSALYLCASSQTSGSVSYNEQFFGPGTRLTVL.

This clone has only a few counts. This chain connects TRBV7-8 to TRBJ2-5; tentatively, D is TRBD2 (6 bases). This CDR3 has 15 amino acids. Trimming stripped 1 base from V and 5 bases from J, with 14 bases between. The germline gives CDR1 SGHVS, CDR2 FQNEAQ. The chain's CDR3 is CASSLDGTLGETQYF. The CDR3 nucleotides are TGTGCCAGCAGCTTAGATGGGACTCTCGGGGAGACCCAGTACTTC.

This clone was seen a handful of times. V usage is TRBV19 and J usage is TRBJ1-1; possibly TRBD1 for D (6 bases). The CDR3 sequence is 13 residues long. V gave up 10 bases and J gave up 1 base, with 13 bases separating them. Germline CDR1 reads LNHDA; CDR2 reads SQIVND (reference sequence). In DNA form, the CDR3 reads TGTGCCACCGTAACAGGGCAGAACACTGAAGCTTTCTTT. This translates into CATVTGQNTEAFF.

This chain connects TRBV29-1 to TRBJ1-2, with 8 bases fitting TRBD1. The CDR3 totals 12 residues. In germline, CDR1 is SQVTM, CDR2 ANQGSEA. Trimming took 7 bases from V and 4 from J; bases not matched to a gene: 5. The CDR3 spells CSASGQGYGYTF. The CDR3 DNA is TGCAGCGCGTCCGGACAGGGCTATGGCTACACCTTC.